One and the same sample provided the 27 T cell receptor beta chains below, sequenced in a study of blood T cell repertoires in COVID-19. Profiled with immunoSEQ multiplex PCR; TCRdb holds only in-frame clones, not every one. The sample consists of some 49,000 clones, 70% to 90% of them appearing once. The source material was peripheral blood. Receptors originate from a human donor in a cohort sampled during active COVID-19.

This chain links TRBV29-1 with TRBJ2-2; 7 bases map to TRBD1. Germline V lookup: CDR1 SQVTM, CDR2 ANQGSEA. Trimming removed 4 bases from V and 3 bases from J; junction bases left unmatched: 5. The CDR3 has 14 residues. The CDR3: CSVAWQGDTGELFF. The CDR3 nucleotides read TGCAGCGTTGCGTGGCAGGGGGACACCGGGGAGCTGTTTTTT.

The V gene is TRBV5-1, the J gene TRBJ1-1; D is ambiguous. The CDR3 has 13 residues. The germline V and J ends were trimmed by 0 bases and 0 bases, with 3 bases remaining between them. Germline-derived CDR1 and CDR2 are SGHRS and YFSETQ. The CDR3 spells CASSLELNTEAFF. The DNA for the CDR3 is TGCGCCAGCAGCTTGGAGCTGAACACTGAAGCTTTCTTT.

CDR3 in DNA: TGTGCCAGCAGTGAAAGCGGGGGTGGCCAGCCCCAGCATTTT. The encoded protein is CASSESGGGQPQHF. The chain carries TRBV25-1 and TRBJ1-5, with TRBD1 as a possible D gene (5 bases). The length of the CDR3 is 14 residues. Trimming pared 2 bases from V and 7 bases from J, leaving 12 bases between. CDR1 and CDR2 from the germline V gene are MGHDK and SYGVNS.

DNA of the CDR3: TGTGCCAGCAGCCCAGGGCACGGTAATTCGGAAAAACTGTTTTTT. Translating it yields CASSPGHGNSEKLFF. V gene TRBV7-2 combines with J gene TRBJ1-4; possible D gene TRBD1, 5 bases. Looked up from germline, CDR1 is SGHTA and CDR2 is FQGNSA. V shed 5 bases and J shed 8 bases, with 18 bases lying between them. This CDR3 contains 15 residues.

Written as DNA, the CDR3 is TGTGCCAGCAGTCGCCGGGACAGAACCTACACCTTC. This sequence encodes CASSRRDRTYTF. V is TRBV6-5 and J is TRBJ1-2, with TRBD1 identical over 7 bases. The CDR3 extends over 12 amino acids. Germline loops: CDR1 MNHEY, CDR2 SVGAGI. With V trimmed by 5 bases and J by 10 bases, 7 bases remained unmatched.

The CDR3 region is CSARTGEKLFF. CDR3 DNA sequence: TGCAGTGCGCGGACTGGCGAAAAACTGTTTTTT. This chain uses TRBV20-1 with TRBJ1-4; D is unresolved. Trimming cost V 6 bases and J 8 bases, with 10 bases left between them. The CDR3 sequence is 11 residues long. Germline assignment: CDR1 DFQATT and CDR2 SNEGSKA (reference sequence).

This CDR3 is CASSPRDSWTNTEAFF. In DNA, the CDR3 is TGCGCCAGCAGCCCCCGGGACAGTTGGACGAACACTGAAGCTTTCTTT. The chain recombines TRBV4-3 with TRBJ1-1; 7 bases line up with TRBD1. Germline V gene data show CDR1 as LGHNA and CDR2 as YSLEER. The CDR3 has 16 residues. Trimming took 4 bases from V and 1 from J; bases not matched to a gene: 9.

The chain is built from TRBV7-5 and TRBJ1-1; the table's D gene call, TRBD1, was not cross checked with the DNA. TRBV7-5 is given as a pseudogene. The CDR3 totals 17 residues. CDR3 DNA: TGTGTCAGAAGCCCCAGGGGGGACCGCCAAATGAACACTGAAGCTTTCTTT. Residues: CVRSPRGDRQMNTEAFF.

This clone was observed a handful of times. The V gene is TRBV4-2, the J gene TRBJ1-5, with TRBD1 as a possible D gene (5 bases). The germline V gene has CDR1 LGHNA and CDR2 YNFKEQ. The length of the CDR3 is 15 residues. Between the trimmed V and J ends, which lost 0 bases and 7 bases, there was a span of 13 bases. The CDR3 is CASSQDHGAGQPQHF. CDR3 nucleotides: TGTGCCAGCAGCCAAGATCATGGGGCTGGGCAGCCCCAGCATTTT.

The J gene is TRBJ2-7, the V gene TRBV19, with D possibly TRBD1 on 6 matching bases. The V gene's germline CDR1 is LNHDA and CDR2 SQIVND (reference sequence). Trimming left V 6 bases short and J 2 bases short, with 17 bases between. CDR3 length: 15 residues. The CDR3 here is CASRSIGQPAYEQYF. CDR3 sequence (DNA): TGTGCCAGTAGATCGATAGGACAGCCAGCCTACGAGCAGTACTTC.

The gene calls are TRBV9 and TRBJ1-6; 8 nucleotides agree with TRBD1. V was pared by 0 bases and J by 4 bases, with 3 bases of the junction left unmatched. The germline CDR1 and CDR2 sequences are SGDLS and YYNGEE. The length of the CDR3 is 16 residues. As DNA, the CDR3 is TGTGCCAGCAGCGTAGATGGGACAGGTTATAATTCACCCCTCCACTTT. It encodes CASSVDGTGYNSPLHF.

The V and J genes are TRBV27 and TRBJ1-1, with a tentative D call TRBD1 (5 bases). This CDR3 spans 17 amino acids. V lost 3 bases to trimming and J lost 1 base, with 18 bases between them. The germline CDR1 and CDR2 sequences are MNHEY and SMNVEV (reference sequence). CDR3 sequence: CASSFTMIDSRNTEAFF. The CDR3 nucleotides read TGTGCCAGCAGTTTTACAATGATTGACAGCAGGAACACTGAAGCTTTCTTT.

This clone came up a few times. The J gene is TRBJ1-4, the V gene TRBV20-1, with 9 positions matching TRBD1. The CDR3 runs to 15 residues. The V and J ends lost 3 bases and 8 bases, in that order; junction bases with no gene match: 10. Germline values: CDR1 DFQATT, CDR2 SNEGSKA (reference sequence). The CDR3 sequence is CSASSTGGTGEKLFF. The CDR3 DNA reads TGCAGTGCTAGTAGCACAGGGGGCACGGGGGAAAAACTGTTTTTT.

The chain has TRBV7-2 and TRBJ2-3, with 9 bases fitting TRBD1. The germline CDR1 and CDR2 sequences are SGHTA and FQGNSA. CDR3 length: 17 residues. V dropped 5 bases and J dropped 4; count of bases not matched to a gene: 13. CDR3 region: CASSTYRGRIPPDTQYF. For the CDR3, the DNA is TGTGCCAGCAGCACTTACAGGGGGCGCATTCCCCCAGATACGCAGTATTTT.

This chain links TRBV28 with TRBJ1-5, with D hard to call. Germline V lookup: CDR1 MDHEN, CDR2 SYDVKM. This CDR3 comprises 11 residues. V dropped 8 bases and J dropped 5 bases, with 7 bases sitting between them. The CDR3 sequence is CASRADQPQHF. In DNA form, the CDR3 reads TGTGCCAGCCGTGCAGATCAGCCCCAGCATTTT.

The chain joins TRBV29-1 to TRBJ2-7; a weak D match, TRBD1 (6 bases). Between the trimmed V and J ends, which lost 7 bases and 6 bases, there was a span of 16 bases. In germline, CDR1 is SQVTM, CDR2 ANQGSEA. This CDR3 spans 12 amino acids. The DNA of the CDR3 is TGCAGCGGTAAGAGACAGGCTGGCGAGCAGTACTTC. Protein sequence: CSGKRQAGEQYF.

This clone has only one observation. The chain is built from TRBV19 and TRBJ1-1, with D perhaps TRBD1 (6 bases). Germline CDR1 LNHDA, CDR2 SQIVND (reference sequence). V was cut by 4 bases and J by 9 bases, with 18 bases left in between. The CDR3 is made up of 14 amino acids. In DNA form, the CDR3 reads TGTGCCAGTAGTACCCGGGACAACCACCAGAAAGCTTTCTTT. It specifies CASSTRDNHQKAFF.

This rearrangement joins TRBV6-1 to TRBJ1-5, with unresolved D. The V end lost 3 bases, the J end lost 12 bases, and 21 bases lay between the germline ends. This CDR3 is 15 amino acids long. Germline CDR1 is MNHNS and CDR2 is SASEGT. DNA of the CDR3: TGTGCCAGCAGTGATGACGCCTTCGTTCTCGGGGACCAGCATTTT. Translated, it gives CASSDDAFVLGDQHF.

This clone is a singleton in its sample. This sequence joins TRBV6-5 and TRBJ1-1; tentatively, D is TRBD1 (6 bases). This CDR3 has 12 amino acids. Trimming removed 2 bases from V and 9 bases from J, with 10 bases in between. The V gene's germline CDR1 is MNHEY and CDR2 SVGAGI. DNA of the CDR3: TGTGCCAGCAGTTACGTCAGGGGAAAAGCTTTCTTT. It yields the protein CASSYVRGKAFF.

CDR3 sequence: CASSNVRGRTEAFF. CDR3 sequence (DNA): TGTGCCAGTAGTAATGTCAGGGGGCGAACTGAAGCTTTCTTT. The genes are TRBV19 and TRBJ1-1; 8 bases map to TRBD1. J gave up 5 bases and V 4 bases, and 6 bases lay outside the gene matches. CDR1 LNHDA and CDR2 SQIVND come from the germline V gene (reference sequence). The CDR3 runs to 14 residues.

V is TRBV27 and J is TRBJ1-1; D is possibly TRBD1 (6 bases). Trimming left V 6 bases short and J 2 bases short, with 10 bases between. The germline V gene has CDR1 MNHEY and CDR2 SMNVEV (reference sequence). The length of the CDR3 is 13 residues. Here the CDR3 DNA reads TGTGCCAGCAGGACAGGACAAAACACTGAAGCTTTCTTT. This encodes CASRTGQNTEAFF.

The J gene is TRBJ2-7, the V gene TRBV18, with D perhaps TRBD1 (8 bases). Germline assignment: CDR1 KGHSH and CDR2 LQKENI. This CDR3 spans 16 amino acids. V was shortened by 3 bases and J by 3 bases, with 18 bases between the two germline ends. CDR3 bases: TGTGCCAGCTCACCTAGGCAGACAGGGGAGGGCTACGAGCAGTACTTC. Amino acids: CASSPRQTGEGYEQYF.

This chain links TRBV5-4 with TRBJ2-2, with 9 nucleotides matching TRBD1. The CDR3 contains 18 residues. Germline trimming cut 5 bases from V and 0 bases from J; bases unmatched to any gene: 11. Germline CDR1 and CDR2: SGHNT and YYREEE (reference sequence). DNA of the CDR3: TGTGCCAGCAGACCGACGGGACAGGGTACCGCGAACACCGGGGAGCTGTTTTTT. This sequence encodes CASRPTGQGTANTGELFF.

V usage is TRBV7-2 and J usage is TRBJ2-7; possibly TRBD1 for D (6 bases). With 2 bases removed from V and 2 bases from J, the gap between germline ends came to 10 bases. CDR1 SGHTA and CDR2 FQGNSA come from the germline V gene. The CDR3 contains 14 residues. CDR3 sequence reads: CASSLKTGAYEQYF. CDR3 DNA: TGTGCCAGCAGCTTAAAGACAGGAGCCTACGAGCAGTACTTC.

This chain joins TRBV4-1 and TRBJ1-2; D is undetermined. There are 17 residues in the CDR3. The V gene lost 0 bases and the J gene lost 0 bases, with 14 bases spanning the gap. Germline V lookup: CDR1 MGHRA, CDR2 YSYEKL. The CDR3 region has the DNA TGCGCCAGCAGCCAAGATAGTAGAGGGAACGCTAACTATGGCTACACCTTC. Its protein is CASSQDSRGNANYGYTF.

J is TRBJ2-1 and V is TRBV4-1, with TRBD2 matching over 7 bases. Germline CDR1 MGHRA, CDR2 YSYEKL. V dropped 1 base and J dropped 6; count of bases not matched to a gene: 9. The CDR3 covers 16 residues. The CDR3, as DNA: TGCGCCAGCAGCCAAGCAGGGAGGGGTAGGAGCAATGAGCAGTTCTTC. Protein: CASSQAGRGRSNEQFF.

This clone was counted between two and nine times. V gene TRBV11-2 combines with J gene TRBJ1-2; possible D gene TRBD1, 5 bases. The CDR3 has 13 residues. V was pared by 3 bases and J by 6 bases, with 11 bases between. Looked up from germline, CDR1 is SGHAT and CDR2 is FQNNGV. CDR3 nucleotide sequence: TGTGCCAGCAGCTTCCATGGGGGGGATGGCTACACCTTC. It translates to CASSFHGGDGYTF.